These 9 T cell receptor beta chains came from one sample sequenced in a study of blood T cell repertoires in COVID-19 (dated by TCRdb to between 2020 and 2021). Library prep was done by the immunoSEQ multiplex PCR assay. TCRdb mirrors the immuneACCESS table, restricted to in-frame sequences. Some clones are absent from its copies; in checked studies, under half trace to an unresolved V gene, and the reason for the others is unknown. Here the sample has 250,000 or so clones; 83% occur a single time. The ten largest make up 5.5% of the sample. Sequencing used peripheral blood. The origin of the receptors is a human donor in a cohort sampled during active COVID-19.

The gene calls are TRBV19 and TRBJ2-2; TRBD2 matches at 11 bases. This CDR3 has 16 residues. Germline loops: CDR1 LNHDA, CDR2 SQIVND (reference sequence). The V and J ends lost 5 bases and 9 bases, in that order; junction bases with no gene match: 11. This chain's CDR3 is CASSARLAGYRRELFF. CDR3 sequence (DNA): TGTGCCAGTAGTGCTCGACTAGCGGGATACCGCCGGGAGCTGTTTTTT.

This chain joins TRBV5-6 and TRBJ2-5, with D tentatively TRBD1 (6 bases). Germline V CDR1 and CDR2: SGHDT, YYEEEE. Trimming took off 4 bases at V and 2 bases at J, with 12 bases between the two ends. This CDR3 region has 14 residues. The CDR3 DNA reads TGTGCCAGCAGCCAGGGGCGGCGGCAAGAGACCCAGTACTTC. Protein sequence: CASSQGRRQETQYF. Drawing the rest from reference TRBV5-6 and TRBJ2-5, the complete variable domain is DAGVTQSPTHLIKTRGQQVTLRCSPKSGHDTVSWYQQALGQGPQFIFQYYEEEERQRGNFPDRFSGHQFPNYSSELNVNALLLGDSALYLCASSQGRRQETQYFGPGTRLLVL.

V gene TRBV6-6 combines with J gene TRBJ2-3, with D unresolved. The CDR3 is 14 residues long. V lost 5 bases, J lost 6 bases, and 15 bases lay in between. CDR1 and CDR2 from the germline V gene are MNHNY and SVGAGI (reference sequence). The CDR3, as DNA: TGTGCCAGCAGTCTACACCCACAGCAGGATACGCAGTATTTT. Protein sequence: CASSLHPQQDTQYF.

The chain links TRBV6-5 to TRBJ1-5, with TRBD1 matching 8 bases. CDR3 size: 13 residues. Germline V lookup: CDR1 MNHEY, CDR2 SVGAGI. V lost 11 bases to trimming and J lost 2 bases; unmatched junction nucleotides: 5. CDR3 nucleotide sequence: TGTGCCGGCGGACAGGGCGGCAATCAGCCCCAGCATTTT. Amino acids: CAGGQGGNQPQHF.

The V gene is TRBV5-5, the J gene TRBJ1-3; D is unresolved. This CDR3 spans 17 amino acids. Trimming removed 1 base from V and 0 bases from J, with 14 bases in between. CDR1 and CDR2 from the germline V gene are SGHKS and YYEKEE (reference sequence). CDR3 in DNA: TGTGCCAGCAGCTTGTGGGGAGGCCCAAGCTCTGGAAACACCATATATTTT. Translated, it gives CASSLWGGPSSGNTIYF.

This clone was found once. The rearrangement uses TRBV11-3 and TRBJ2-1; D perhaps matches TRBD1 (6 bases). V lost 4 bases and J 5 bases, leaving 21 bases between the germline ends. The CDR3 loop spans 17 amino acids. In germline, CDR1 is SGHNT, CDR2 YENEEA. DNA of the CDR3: TGTGCCAGCAGCTCCCGCCTAACCGGGACACCGGACAATGAGCAGTTCTTC. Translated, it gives CASSSRLTGTPDNEQFF.

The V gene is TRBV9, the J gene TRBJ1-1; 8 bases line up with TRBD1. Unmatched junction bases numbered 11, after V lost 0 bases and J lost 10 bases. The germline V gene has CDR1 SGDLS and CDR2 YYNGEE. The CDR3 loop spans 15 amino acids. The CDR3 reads CASSVEAGGGPTAFF. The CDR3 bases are TGTGCCAGCAGCGTAGAGGCAGGGGGCGGCCCCACAGCTTTCTTT.

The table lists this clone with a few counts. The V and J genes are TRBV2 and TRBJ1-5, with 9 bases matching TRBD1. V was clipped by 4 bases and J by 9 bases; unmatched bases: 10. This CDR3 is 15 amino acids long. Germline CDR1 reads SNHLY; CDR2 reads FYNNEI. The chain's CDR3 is CASSVGQGPLTPQHF. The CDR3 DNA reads TGTGCCAGCAGTGTGGGACAGGGCCCGCTGACGCCCCAGCATTTT.

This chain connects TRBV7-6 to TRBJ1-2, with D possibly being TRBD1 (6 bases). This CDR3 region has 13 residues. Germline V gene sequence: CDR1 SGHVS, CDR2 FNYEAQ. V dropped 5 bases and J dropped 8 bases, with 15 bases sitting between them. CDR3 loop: CASSVEGVEGYTF. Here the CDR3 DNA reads TGTGCCAGCAGCGTCGAGGGGGTGGAGGGCTACACCTTC.